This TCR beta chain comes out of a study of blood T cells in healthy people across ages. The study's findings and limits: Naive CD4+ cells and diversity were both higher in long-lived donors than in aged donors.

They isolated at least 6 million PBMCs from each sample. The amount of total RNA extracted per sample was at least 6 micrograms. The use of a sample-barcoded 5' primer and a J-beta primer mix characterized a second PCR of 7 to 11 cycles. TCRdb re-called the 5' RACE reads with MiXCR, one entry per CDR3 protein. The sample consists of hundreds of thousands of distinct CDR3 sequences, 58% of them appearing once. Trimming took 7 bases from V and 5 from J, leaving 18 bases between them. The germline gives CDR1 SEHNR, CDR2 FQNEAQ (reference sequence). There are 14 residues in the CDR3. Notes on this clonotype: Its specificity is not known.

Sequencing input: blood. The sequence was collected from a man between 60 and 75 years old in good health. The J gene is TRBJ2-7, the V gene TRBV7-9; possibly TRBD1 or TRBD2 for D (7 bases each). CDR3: CASTRQGGHHEQYF. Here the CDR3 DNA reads TGTGCCAGCACCCGTCAGGGGGGGCACCACGAGCAGTACTTC.